A selection of T cell receptor beta chains follows, all from one sample in a study of T cell responses to AZD1222 COVID-19 vaccine. Sequenced by immunoSEQ multiplex PCR; TCRdb stores in-frame clones only, minus some. Among approximately 300,000 clones listed, 94% were seen once. The sequences come from peripheral blood, collected 28 days after the second AZD1222 dose. The receptors come from an adult who received the AZD1222 COVID-19 vaccine. CDR3s include the opening cysteine and the closing phenylalanine or tryptophan. Each record gives: V gene, D gene, clone size, J gene, CDR3 DNA, CDR3 protein. D genes are given only for firm matches. A row's size may be missing; if present it is once, few, many or a size class.

V: TRBV5-1
D: TRBD1
size: -
J: TRBJ2-5
DNA: TGCGCCAGCAGCTTGACAGGGGAGGAGACCCAGTACTTC
CDR3: CASSLTGEETQYF

V: TRBV7-9
D: TRBD2
size: -
J: TRBJ2-1
DNA: TGTGCCAGCAGCCACCACAGCGGGGACTACAATGAGCAGTTCTTC
CDR3: CASSHHSGDYNEQFF

V: TRBV28
D: -
size: -
J: TRBJ1-3
DNA: TGTGCCAGCAGTTCGCAAGTGTCCCTCGGAAACACCATATATTTT
CDR3: CASSSQVSLGNTIYF

V: TRBV5-4
D: -
size: -
J: TRBJ1-4
DNA: TGTGCCAGCAGGGATCTAGAGGGGGAAAAACTGTTTTTT
CDR3: CASRDLEGEKLFF

V: TRBV6-1
D: -
size: once
J: TRBJ1-5
DNA: TGTGCCAGCAGTGAAGGAAGTTATAGCAATCAGCCCCAGCATTTT
CDR3: CASSEGSYSNQPQHF

V: TRBV27
D: TRBD1
size: -
J: TRBJ1-2
DNA: TGTGCCAGCACCCAGGGGGGACAGGACCATGCTGGCTACACCTTC
CDR3: CASTQGGQDHAGYTF

V: TRBV28
D: -
size: once
J: TRBJ1-1
DNA: TGTGCCAGCAGTTTCGGGGGTAGTATGAACACTGAAGCTTTCTTT
CDR3: CASSFGGSMNTEAFF

V: TRBV6-2/TRBV6-3
D: TRBD2
size: -
J: TRBJ2-7
DNA: TGTGCCAGCAGTTACCGGACTAGCGGCGCCTACGAGCAGTACTTC
CDR3: CASSYRTSGAYEQYF

V: TRBV3-1/TRBV3-2
D: -
size: -
J: TRBJ2-2
DNA: TGTGCCAGCAGCCAAGCCAGACTTAACACCGGGGAGCTGTTTTTT
CDR3: CASSQARLNTGELFF

V: TRBV28
D: TRBD1
size: -
J: TRBJ2-7
DNA: TGTGCCAGCAACTATGGAGGGACAGGGGGGTACGAGCAGTACTTC
CDR3: CASNYGGTGGYEQYF

V: TRBV5-1
D: TRBD1
size: -
J: TRBJ1-5
DNA: TGCGCCAGCAGTACCGGGACAGATATCAATCAGCCCCAGCATTTT
CDR3: CASSTGTDINQPQHF

V: TRBV12-3/TRBV12-4
D: -
size: -
J: TRBJ1-3
DNA: TGTGCCAGCCGGGTAGGGGGAAACACCATATATTTT
CDR3: CASRVGGNTIYF

V: TRBV18
D: -
size: -
J: TRBJ1-1
DNA: TGTGCCAGCTCACCTAGGAACACTGAAGCTTTCTTT
CDR3: CASSPRNTEAFF

V: TRBV5-1
D: TRBD2
size: once
J: TRBJ2-7
DNA: TGCGCCAGCAGGAAGGCTAGCGGGACCCTCGGCGGAGACGAGCAGTACTTC
CDR3: CASRKASGTLGGDEQYF

V: TRBV6-2/TRBV6-3
D: -
size: -
J: TRBJ1-2
DNA: TGTGCCAGCAGTTACAGAGAAGGAGCCTATGGCTACACCTTC
CDR3: CASSYREGAYGYTF

V: TRBV7-2
D: -
size: -
J: TRBJ2-2
DNA: TGTGCCAGCAGCTTAGCGCCGCGGGTTACCGGGGAGCTGTTTTTT
CDR3: CASSLAPRVTGELFF

V: TRBV28
D: TRBD1
size: -
J: TRBJ2-2
DNA: TGTGCCAGCAGTTTTCGGACAGGGTACGCCGGGGAGCTGTTTTTT
CDR3: CASSFRTGYAGELFF

V: TRBV18
D: -
size: -
J: TRBJ1-4
DNA: TGTGCCAGCTCACCACCAAGGAGTCGGGAAAAACTGTTTTTT
CDR3: CASSPPRSREKLFF

V: TRBV19
D: -
size: -
J: TRBJ1-2
DNA: TGTGCCAGTAGTATAGGGCAACGCGGCGGGAGTAACTATGGCTACACCTTC
CDR3: CASSIGQRGGSNYGYTF

V: TRBV6-5
D: -
size: -
J: TRBJ2-7
DNA: TGTGCCAGCAGTCGGACGTCCGGGGTGTACGAGCAGTACTTC
CDR3: CASSRTSGVYEQYF

V: TRBV7-9
D: -
size: -
J: TRBJ1-6
DNA: TGTGCCAGCAGCTTAGCTCGGGACGCGCTGGGTAATTCACCCCTCCACTTT
CDR3: CASSLARDALGNSPLHF

V: TRBV4-2
D: -
size: -
J: TRBJ1-4
DNA: TGTGCCAGCAGCCAAGATAGGGGAACTAATGAAAAACTGTTTTTT
CDR3: CASSQDRGTNEKLFF

V: TRBV5-1
D: TRBD2
size: -
J: TRBJ2-3
DNA: TGCGCCAGCAGCCCCCGCGTCACTAGCGGGGGGGCGGGAGATACGCAGTATTTT
CDR3: CASSPRVTSGGAGDTQYF

V: TRBV11-2
D: -
size: -
J: TRBJ1-6
DNA: TGTGCCAGCAGCCAAGGGGGGGTAGACACCTCGGGCACCCTCCACTTT
CDR3: CASSQGGVDTSGTLHF

V: TRBV4-2
D: -
size: -
J: TRBJ1-2
DNA: TGTGCCAGCAGCCAAGATCGGGGAGGCTATGGCTACACCTTC
CDR3: CASSQDRGGYGYTF

V: TRBV7-6
D: TRBD2
size: -
J: TRBJ2-7
DNA: TGTGCCAGCAGCCGGGGACTAGCGGGAGGGGGTACCTACGAGCAGTACTTC
CDR3: CASSRGLAGGGTYEQYF

V: TRBV28
D: -
size: -
J: TRBJ2-3
DNA: TGTGCCAGCATCCAGATGGGCACAGATACGCAGTATTTT
CDR3: CASIQMGTDTQYF

V: TRBV7-2
D: -
size: -
J: TRBJ1-1
DNA: TGTGCCAGCAGCTTATCAGGCCAGGGTGCTGAAGCTTTCTTT
CDR3: CASSLSGQGAEAFF

V: TRBV30
D: -
size: -
J: TRBJ1-2
DNA: TGTGCCTGGAGTTCCGGGCTTCCCTATGGCTACACCTTC
CDR3: CAWSSGLPYGYTF

V: TRBV3-1/TRBV3-2
D: -
size: -
J: TRBJ1-1
DNA: TGTGCCAGCAGCCAGGGTAGTACTGAAGCTTTCTTT
CDR3: CASSQGSTEAFF

V: TRBV2
D: -
size: -
J: TRBJ1-5
DNA: TGTGCCAGCAGTGGAACAGGACCCTATCAGCCCCAGCATTTT
CDR3: CASSGTGPYQPQHF

V: TRBV18
D: -
size: -
J: TRBJ2-1
DNA: TGTGCCAGCTCACTTAACGTGGCGTACAATGAGCAGTTCTTC
CDR3: CASSLNVAYNEQFF

V: TRBV30
D: TRBD2
size: -
J: TRBJ2-1
DNA: TGTGCCTGGACCCAGGGACTAGCGGGAGTTTATGAGCAGTTCTTC
CDR3: CAWTQGLAGVYEQFF

V: TRBV7-3
D: TRBD1
size: -
J: TRBJ2-1
DNA: TGTGCCAGCAGCTTAAGGGGGACAGGGTCCTACAATGAGCAGTTCTTC
CDR3: CASSLRGTGSYNEQFF

V: TRBV4-3
D: -
size: -
J: TRBJ1-2
DNA: TGCGCCAGCAGCCAAGCCCCCCAATATGGCTACACCTTC
CDR3: CASSQAPQYGYTF

V: TRBV2
D: -
size: -
J: TRBJ2-7
DNA: TGTGCCAGCAGTCGACTGGTCCTCTACGAGCAGTACTTC
CDR3: CASSRLVLYEQYF

V: TRBV29-1
D: -
size: -
J: TRBJ1-4
DNA: TGCAGCGTTGGAGGGGTCAATGAAAAACTGTTTTTT
CDR3: CSVGGVNEKLFF

V: TRBV21-1
D: -
size: -
J: TRBJ2-5
DNA: TGTGCCAGCAGCAAACACAGGGACGGAGAGACCCAGTACTTC
CDR3: CASSKHRDGETQYF

V: TRBV28
D: -
size: -
J: TRBJ1-5
DNA: TGTGCCAGCAGTTGGGCCAGTGGAGTCGGTCAGCCCCAGCATTTT
CDR3: CASSWASGVGQPQHF

V: TRBV7-9
D: TRBD1
size: -
J: TRBJ1-3
DNA: TGTGCCAGCAGCTTAGCCGCGGGACAGGGTAGAAACACCATATATTTT
CDR3: CASSLAAGQGRNTIYF

V: TRBV9
D: -
size: -
J: TRBJ2-5
DNA: TGTGCCAGCGGGCGGGTTTGCGCCCAGTACTTC
CDR3: CASGRVCAQYF

V: TRBV6-5
D: TRBD1
size: -
J: TRBJ1-6
DNA: TGTGCCAGCAGTTACGGCCAGGGGGCTAATTCACCCCTCCACTTT
CDR3: CASSYGQGANSPLHF

V: TRBV5-5
D: -
size: -
J: TRBJ1-5
DNA: TGTGCCAGCAGCTTGGTTCTAACAGAAAATCAGCCCCAGCATTTT
CDR3: CASSLVLTENQPQHF

V: TRBV5-8
D: -
size: -
J: TRBJ2-7
DNA: TGTGCCAGCAGCTTGGGGGATGCATACGAGCAGTACTTC
CDR3: CASSLGDAYEQYF

V: TRBV2
D: -
size: -
J: TRBJ2-3
DNA: TGTGCCAGCAAGAGGGACTCAGATACGCAGTATTTT
CDR3: CASKRDSDTQYF

V: TRBV19
D: TRBD2
size: -
J: TRBJ2-2
DNA: TGTGCCAGTACCCTCTTTGTGGTAGCGGGAGGGGGTCCCGGGGAGCTGTTTTTT
CDR3: CASTLFVVAGGGPGELFF

V: TRBV5-1
D: -
size: -
J: TRBJ1-1
DNA: TGCGCCAGCAGCTTGGGTCCAGGGACGAACACTGAAGCTTTCTTT
CDR3: CASSLGPGTNTEAFF

V: TRBV3-1/TRBV3-2
D: -
size: -
J: TRBJ1-2
DNA: TGTGCCAGCAGCCAAGACAGTTATGGCTACACCTTC
CDR3: CASSQDSYGYTF

V: TRBV6-5
D: -
size: -
J: TRBJ2-7
DNA: TGTGCCAGCAGCCTAACCCTAGATCGCGAGCAGTACTTC
CDR3: CASSLTLDREQYF

V: TRBV9
D: -
size: -
J: TRBJ1-4
DNA: TGTGCCAGCAGCGTACAGGGGTCCAATGAAAAACTGTTTTTT
CDR3: CASSVQGSNEKLFF

V: TRBV28
D: -
size: -
J: TRBJ1-5
DNA: TGTGCCAGCAGTACCTACGGCGCGGGGGCGCGGCAGCCCCAGCATTTT
CDR3: CASSTYGAGARQPQHF

V: TRBV2
D: -
size: -
J: TRBJ2-7
DNA: TGTGCCAGCACCGGAACGGCAGGGTCGGTCTACGAGCAGTACTTC
CDR3: CASTGTAGSVYEQYF